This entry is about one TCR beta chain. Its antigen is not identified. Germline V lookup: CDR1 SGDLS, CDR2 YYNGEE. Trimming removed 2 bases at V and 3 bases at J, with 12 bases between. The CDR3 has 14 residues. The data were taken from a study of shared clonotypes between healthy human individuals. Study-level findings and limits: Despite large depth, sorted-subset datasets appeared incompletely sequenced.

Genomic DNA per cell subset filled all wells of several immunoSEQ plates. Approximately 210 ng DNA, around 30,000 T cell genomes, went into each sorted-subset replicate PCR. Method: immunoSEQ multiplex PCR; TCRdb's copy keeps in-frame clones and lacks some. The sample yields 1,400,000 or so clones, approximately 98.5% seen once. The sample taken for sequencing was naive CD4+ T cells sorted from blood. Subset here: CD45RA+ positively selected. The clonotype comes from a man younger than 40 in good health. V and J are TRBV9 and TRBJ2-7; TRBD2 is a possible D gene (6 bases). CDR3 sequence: CASSVGLEDYEQYF. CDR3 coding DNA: TGTGCCAGCAGCGTGGGACTCGAAGACTACGAGCAGTACTTC.